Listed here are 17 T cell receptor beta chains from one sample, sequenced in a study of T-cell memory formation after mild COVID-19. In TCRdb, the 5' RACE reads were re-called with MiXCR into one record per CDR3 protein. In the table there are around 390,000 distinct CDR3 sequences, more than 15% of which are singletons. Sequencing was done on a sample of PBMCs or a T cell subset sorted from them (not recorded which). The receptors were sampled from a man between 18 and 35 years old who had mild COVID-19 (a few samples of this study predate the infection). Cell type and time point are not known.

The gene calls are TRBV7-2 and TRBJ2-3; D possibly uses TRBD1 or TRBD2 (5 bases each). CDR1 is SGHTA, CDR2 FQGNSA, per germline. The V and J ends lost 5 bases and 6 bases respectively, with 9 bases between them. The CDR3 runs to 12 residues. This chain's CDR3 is CASSLWGDTQYF. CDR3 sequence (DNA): TGTGCCAGCAGCCTCTGGGGGGATACGCAGTATTTT.

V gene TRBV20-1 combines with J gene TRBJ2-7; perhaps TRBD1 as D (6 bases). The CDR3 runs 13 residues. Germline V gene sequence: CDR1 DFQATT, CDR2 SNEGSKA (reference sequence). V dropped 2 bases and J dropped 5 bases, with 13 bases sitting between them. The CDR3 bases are TGCAGTGCTAGAAACGCAGGGGAAGACGAGCAGTACTTC. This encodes CSARNAGEDEQYF.

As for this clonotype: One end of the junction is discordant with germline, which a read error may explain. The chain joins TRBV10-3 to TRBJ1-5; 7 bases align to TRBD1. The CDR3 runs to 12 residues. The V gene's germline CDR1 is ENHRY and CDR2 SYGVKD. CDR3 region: CDIKEQGKPQHF. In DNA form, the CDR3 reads TGTGACATCAAGGAACAGGGGAAGCCCCAGCATTTT.

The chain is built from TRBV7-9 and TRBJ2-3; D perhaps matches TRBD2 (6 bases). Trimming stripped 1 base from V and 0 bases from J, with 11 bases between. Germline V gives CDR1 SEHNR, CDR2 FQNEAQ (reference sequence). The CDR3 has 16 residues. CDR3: CASSLDVGGSTDTQYF. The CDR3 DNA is TGTGCCAGCAGCTTAGACGTCGGGGGAAGCACAGATACGCAGTATTTT.

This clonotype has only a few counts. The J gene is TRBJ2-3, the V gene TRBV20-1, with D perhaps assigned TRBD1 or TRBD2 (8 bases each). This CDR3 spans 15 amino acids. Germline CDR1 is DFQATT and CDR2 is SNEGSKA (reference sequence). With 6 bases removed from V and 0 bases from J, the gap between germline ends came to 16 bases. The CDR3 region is CSAQGAGGSTDTQYF. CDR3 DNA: TGCAGTGCCCAGGGGGCGGGGGGTAGCACAGATACGCAGTATTTT.

The CDR3 DNA reads as TGTGCCAGCAGCGTAGGGGGTGACAGACTCCTCGAGCAGTACTTC. Its translation is CASSVGGDRLLEQYF. The chain carries TRBV9 and TRBJ2-7, with D possibly TRBD1 on 5 matching bases. The CDR3 is 15 residues long. Germline values: CDR1 SGDLS, CDR2 YYNGEE. Trimming took off 0 bases at V and 6 bases at J, with 16 bases between the two ends.

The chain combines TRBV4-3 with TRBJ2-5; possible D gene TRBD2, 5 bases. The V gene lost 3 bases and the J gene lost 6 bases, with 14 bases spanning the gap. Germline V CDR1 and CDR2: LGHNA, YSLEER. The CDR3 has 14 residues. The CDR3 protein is CASSHAGLGKTQYF. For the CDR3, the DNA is TGCGCCAGCAGCCATGCCGGGCTCGGGAAGACCCAGTACTTC.

In DNA form, the CDR3 reads TGTGCCAGCAGCTTATCGCCGGAGACCCAGTACTTC. Amino acids: CASSLSPETQYF. The chain joins TRBV11-2 to TRBJ2-5; unclear D gene. Germline V gene lookup returns CDR1 SGHAT and CDR2 FQNNGV. This CDR3 region has 12 residues. Trimming took 2 bases from V and 5 from J, leaving 6 bases between them.

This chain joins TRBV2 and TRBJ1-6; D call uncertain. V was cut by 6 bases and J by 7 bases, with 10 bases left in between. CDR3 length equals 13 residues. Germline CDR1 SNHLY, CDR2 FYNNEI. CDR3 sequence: CASRAVWNSPLHF. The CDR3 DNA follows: TGTGCCAGCAGGGCGGTGTGGAATTCACCCCTCCACTTT.

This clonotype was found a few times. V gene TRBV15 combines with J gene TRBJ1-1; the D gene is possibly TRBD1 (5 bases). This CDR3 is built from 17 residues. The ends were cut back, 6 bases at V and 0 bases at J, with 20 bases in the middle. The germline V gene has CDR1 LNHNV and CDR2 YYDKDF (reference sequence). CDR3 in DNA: TGTGCCACCAGAGAGCCTCTCCGGGACGACATGAACACTGAAGCTTTCTTT. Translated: CATREPLRDDMNTEAFF.

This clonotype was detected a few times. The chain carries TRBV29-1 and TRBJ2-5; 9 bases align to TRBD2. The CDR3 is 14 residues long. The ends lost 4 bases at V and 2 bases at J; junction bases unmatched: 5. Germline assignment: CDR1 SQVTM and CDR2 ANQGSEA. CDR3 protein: CSVGVAGEQETQYF. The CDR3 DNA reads TGCAGCGTTGGGGTAGCGGGGGAACAAGAGACCCAGTACTTC.

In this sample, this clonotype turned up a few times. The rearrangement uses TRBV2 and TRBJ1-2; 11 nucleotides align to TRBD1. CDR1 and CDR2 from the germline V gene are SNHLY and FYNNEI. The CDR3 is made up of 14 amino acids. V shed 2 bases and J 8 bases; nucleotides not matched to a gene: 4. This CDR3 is CASSERTGGLGYTF. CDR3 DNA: TGTGCCAGCAGTGAAAGGACAGGGGGCCTAGGCTACACCTTC.

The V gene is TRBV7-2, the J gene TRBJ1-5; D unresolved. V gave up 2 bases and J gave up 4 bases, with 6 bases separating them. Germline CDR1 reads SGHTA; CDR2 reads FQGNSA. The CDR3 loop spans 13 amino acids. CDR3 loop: CASSLTINQPQHF. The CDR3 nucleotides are TGTGCCAGCAGCTTAACCATTAATCAGCCCCAGCATTTT.

The CDR3 loop reads CATPTGAEGEAFF. Written as DNA, the CDR3 is TGTGCCACCCCGACAGGGGCGGAGGGCGAAGCTTTCTTT. This chain uses TRBV2 with TRBJ1-1, with 8 bases lining up with TRBD1. The trim removed 10 bases at V and 8 bases at J, leaving 12 bases unmatched. Germline-derived CDR1 and CDR2 are SNHLY and FYNNEI. This CDR3 has 13 amino acids.

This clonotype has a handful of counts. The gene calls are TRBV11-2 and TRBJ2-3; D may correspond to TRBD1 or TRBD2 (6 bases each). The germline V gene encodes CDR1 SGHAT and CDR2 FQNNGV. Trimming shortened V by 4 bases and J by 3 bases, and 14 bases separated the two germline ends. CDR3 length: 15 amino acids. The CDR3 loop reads CASSSGLRGTDTQYF. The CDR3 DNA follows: TGTGCCAGCAGCTCGGGACTTAGGGGGACAGATACGCAGTATTTT.

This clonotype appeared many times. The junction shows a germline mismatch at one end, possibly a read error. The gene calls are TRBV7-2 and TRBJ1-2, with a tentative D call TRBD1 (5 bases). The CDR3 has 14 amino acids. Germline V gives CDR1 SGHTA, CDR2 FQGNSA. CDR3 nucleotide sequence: TGCGCCAGCAGCCCCGGGACGGCTAACTATGGCTACACCTTC. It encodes CASSPGTANYGYTF.

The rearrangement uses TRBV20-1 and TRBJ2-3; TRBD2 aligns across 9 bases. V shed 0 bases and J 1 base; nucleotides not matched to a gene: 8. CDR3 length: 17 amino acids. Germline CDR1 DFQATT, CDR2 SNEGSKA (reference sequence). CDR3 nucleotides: TGCAGTGCTAGAGATACGCCTATAGCGGGGGGCACAGATACGCAGTATTTT. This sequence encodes CSARDTPIAGGTDTQYF.